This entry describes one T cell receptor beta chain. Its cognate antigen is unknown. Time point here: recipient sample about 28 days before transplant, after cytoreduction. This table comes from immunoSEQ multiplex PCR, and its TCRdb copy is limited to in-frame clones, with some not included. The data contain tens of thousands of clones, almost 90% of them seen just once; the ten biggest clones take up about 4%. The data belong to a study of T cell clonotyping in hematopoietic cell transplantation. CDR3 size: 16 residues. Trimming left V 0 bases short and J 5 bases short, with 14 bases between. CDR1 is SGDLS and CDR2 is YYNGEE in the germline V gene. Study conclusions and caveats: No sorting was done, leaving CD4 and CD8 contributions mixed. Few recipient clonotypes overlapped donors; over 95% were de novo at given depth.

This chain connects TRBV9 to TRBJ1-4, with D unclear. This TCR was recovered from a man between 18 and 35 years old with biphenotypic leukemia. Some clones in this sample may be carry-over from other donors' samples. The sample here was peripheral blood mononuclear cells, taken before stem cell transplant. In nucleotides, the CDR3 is TGTGCCAGCAGCGTAGCTAGAGTGGAGATAAATGAAAAACTGTTTTTT. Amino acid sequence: CASSVARVEINEKLFF. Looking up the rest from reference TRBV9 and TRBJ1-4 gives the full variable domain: DSGVTQTPKHLITATGQRVTLRCSPRSGDLSVYWYQQSLDQGLQFLIQYYNGEERAKGNILERFSAQQFPDLHSELNLSSLELGDSALYFCASSVARVEINEKLFFGSGTQLSVL.